The T cell receptor (beta chain) under discussion was sequenced for a study of cytomegalovirus exposure and HLA in healthy donors (TCRdb year 2017). Study-level background: An earlier analysis of approximately 640 of the donors reported roughly 270 Gb of sequence data and around 110 million unique TCR beta sequences from about 180 million T cells. HLA typing included class I and class II loci at four-digit resolution. Every discovery cohort repertoire had been produced on one sequencing platform. In a later genetic analysis, genome-wide SNP genotypes for about three fifths of the roughly 670 donors were used, and that subset was treated as a discovery cohort. In addition to the first cohort of roughly 700 subjects, a separate validation cohort of under 150 different subjects was used. Among roughly 400 genotyped donors of the cohort, an average of around 240,000 unique TCR beta nucleotide sequences was sequenced per donor, of which 15% to 20% were non-productive. An earlier analysis of approximately 640 of the donors applied high-throughput TCR beta sequencing to assess whether each TCR beta V gene segment acted as functional or pseudogenic. Donor age, sex, ethnicity and CMV serostatus were compiled together with the repertoire data. A later analysis re-analyzed previously published TCR beta repertoires from 660 or so donors and added high-resolution HLA genotyping to study TCR occurrence patterns. In the later analysis, no new phenotypic data were used to find candidate immune exposures; instead, reliance was placed on TCR beta sequences and their occurrence across donors. The study was designed to test whether signatures of past pathogen exposure could be identified by cataloging public T cell receptors. To predict cytomegalovirus infection status, the study combined high-throughput TCR immunosequencing, statistical association of individual TCRs with disease status, and machine learning. Roughly 300 gigabases of sequencing data and tens of millions of unique TCR sequences were included in an early release covering about 600 HLA-typed donors. The number of donors typed differed by locus, with roughly 620-640 for A, B, C, DRB1 and DQB1, roughly 520 for DQA1, under 610 for DPA1, and approximately 470 for DPB1. The genetic ancestry cluster associated with self-reported Caucasian donors included 81% of the 398 genotyped donors. The study profiled the T cell repertoires of under 850 subjects by immunosequencing and related them to cytomegalovirus serostatus. About five DR-DQ haplotypes were treated as single units for association and clustering because of strong linkage in the cohort. Results and caveats for the whole study, not just this receptor: A few of the identified cytomegalovirus-associated TCR beta chains were confirmed in vitro to be specific for cytomegalovirus antigens. In an earlier analysis of fewer than 700 of the donors, most TCR beta V segments appeared in productive rearrangements about 87% or about 30% of the time, broadly matching IMGT annotations. Because some donors lacked HLA typing at each locus, the association tests relied only on the typed subset. The study gave a list of under 200 TCR beta chains associated with cytomegalovirus. Several of the top co-occurrence clusters appeared to be linked to parvovirus B19, influenza, CMV and Epstein-Barr virus, according to a later analysis. A further reported finding was that TCR beta sequences accurately predicted the HLA-A and HLA-B alleles for most subjects in the first cohort. A later analysis associated some 17,000 TCR beta sequences with specific HLA alleles at a false discovery rate of 0.05. A later analysis found that most CMV-associated TCR beta chains appeared HLA-restricted, with HLA associations seemingly driven largely by CMV exposure. Because counts were too low, roughly 16 rarely observed V segments, including chromosome 9 orphons, were left out of the earlier analysis of 587 of the donors. In a later analysis, HLA-associated TCR beta chains showed more clonal expansion and lower generation probabilities than non-associated chains that were equally common. In a later analysis, TCR association rates were found to vary across HLA loci, with the most associated TCRs seen for DRB1 alleles and the fewest for HLA-C alleles. A later genetic analysis associated a missense DCLRE1C variant with V-gene and J-gene trimming of TCR beta chains, and an independent cohort replicated the association. While some public TCRs were present in many individuals, most TCR sequences turned up only very rarely across donors. Cytomegalovirus status was reported to be diagnosed by the classifier with high specificity and sensitivity in both the original and validation cohorts. Linkage disequilibrium might explain the correlated functional status among segregating V segments, but an unknown experimental factor could not be ruled out. A cluster of highly shared sequence variants was judged likely to represent a technical artifact of the sequencing pipeline. CMV serostatus was the only immune exposure information available for the cohort. The 87-base-pair reads could not distinguish some IMGT-functional V segments, including TRBV6-2 and TRBV6-3, so those segments were excluded. Roughly uniform sequencing depth across donors was assumed in presence/absence analyses, although this assumption may not hold. The cohort was sequenced for TCR beta chains only, and without alpha or paired-chain data the features that could be detected were limited. When HLA alleles, especially DR and DQ, strongly co-occurred, attributing TCR associations to individual alleles was difficult. In a later genetic analysis, fewer N-insertions in productive TCRs were reported among donors in an Asian-associated ancestry cluster than the approximately 630-donor mean. According to the authors, the approach could potentially be generalized to other disease states and immunological phenotypes.

A note on this clone: Its antigen specificity is not known. Base qualities were left out, and no much larger clone turns up one base away. Other nucleotide sequences from this sample produce the same CDR3.

The cohort consisted of approximately 690 healthy bone marrow donors. At the time of sampling, all cohort members were nominally healthy, though unrecorded immune exposures were likely present. The donor tested CMV seropositive and was one of the 289 seropositive cohort members. A peripheral blood sample was collected from each donor, and TCR beta sequencing was performed on peripheral blood mononuclear cells. Genomic DNA extraction from the blood cell samples was performed with the Qiagen DNeasy Blood Extraction Kit. Receptor amplification or capture employed the immunoSEQ multiplex PCR assay. For the multiplex PCR, a mixture combining 60 forward primers for TCR Vbeta segments and 13 reverse primers for TCR Jbeta segments was used. Amplification of the CDR3 region of rearranged TCR beta genes was performed with a multiplex PCR assay on genomic DNA. On the Illumina HiSeq System, the amplified TCR beta libraries were sequenced as 87-base-pair reads. On the study's bioinformatics: A later analysis counted about 80 million unique TCR beta chains across the 650 to 700 repertoires, and roughly 11 million of these chains were shared by at least two donors. A nearest-neighbor algorithm error-corrected the raw reads and collapsed the reads into unique sequences, merging closely related sequences to remove PCR and sequencing errors. V, D and J gene segments were assigned by aligning CDR3 sequences to IMGT reference sequences. For a sequence to be retained, a match of at least six nucleotides was required to both a V gene segment and a J gene segment. A rearrangement was called productive if the CDR3 had no stop codons and remained in frame with V and J, and every other rearrangement was called non-productive. CDR3 was defined according to IMGT convention as the region running from the second conserved V-encoded cysteine to the conserved J-encoded phenylalanine. Sequences without an unambiguous match to a single V gene segment were excluded from the earlier analysis of 450 to 750 of the donors. In an earlier analysis of about 590 of the donors, a V segment was called functional when productive rearrangements were above 56.7%, and segregating when the standard deviation between donors exceeded 5%. A statistical classification framework was developed to diagnose cytomegalovirus status using the catalog of TCR beta chain sequences. In a later analysis, V and J genes were assigned by comparing TCR nucleotide sequences against IMGT/GENE-DB human TR gene sequences. The TCRdist pipeline was used in a later analysis to assign CDR3 sequences and most-parsimonious VDJ recombination scenarios. In a later analysis, each TCR beta chain was defined by its CDR3 amino acid sequence together with its V-gene family, and reads without a unique V-gene family were excluded. In a later analysis, fewer than 650 highly shared, low-generation-probability nucleotide sequences were removed to address suspected cross-contamination and a sequencing artifact. For each public chain, a later analysis derived a clonal expansion index from normalized ranks of inferred template counts within each repertoire. A later analysis computed generation probabilities with a VDJ recombination model fitted to out-of-frame rearrangements, and checked the results against IGoR. Hypergeometric tests were used in a later analysis to score TCR-TCR, TCR-HLA and TCR-CMV co-occurrence, with a repertoire-size bias correction applied to the TCR pairs. In a later analysis, false discovery rates were estimated by permuting HLA or CMV assignments 20 times. In a later analysis, co-occurring TCRs were grouped using DBSCAN, and TCRdist sequence similarity was added for clustering within HLA-allele-positive subsets. Co-occurrence clustering excluded repertoires with fewer than 30,000 or more than 120,000 public chains, plus five with anomalous nucleotide sharing. Entries here come from immuneACCESS through TCRdb and include only in-frame sequences with V and J called. Some clones fail to appear in such tables; in the studies checked, an unresolved V gene covers under half of the shortfall, and the cause of the remainder is unknown. The V and J calls and clone size were taken over from that table, and D and trimming were inferred from the DNA. The sample contains 150,000 to 180,000 clones, 75% to 85% of them found a single time. The ten largest clones capture 7.7% of the sample.

The CDR3 covers 14 residues, taking in both the cysteine and the phenylalanine. The only DNA kept is the CDR3, 42 bases in frame from the first base. The germline V gene provides CDR1 SNHLY and CDR2 FYNNEI. V is pared back by 8 bases and J by 2 bases, with 13 bases lying between the germline termini. The sequence came from a man between 25 and 39 years old in good health and CMV-seropositive. The sample was PBMCs. This chain joins TRBV2 to TRBJ2-1; TRBD2 is a possible D gene, resting on 5 matching bases. The CDR3 loop reads CASGSGPTYNEQFF. The DNA is TGTGCCAGCGGGAGCGGCCCGACCTACAATGAGCAGTTCTTC. Beyond the CDR3, the reference TRBV2 and TRBJ2-1 genes provide the residues; the full variable domain reads: EPEVTQTPSHQVTQMGQEVILRCVPISNHLYFYWYRQILGQKVEFLVSFYNNEISEKSEIFDDQFSVERPDGSNFTLKIRSTKLEDSAMYFCASGSGPTYNEQFFGPGTRLTVL.